A single sample gave rise to the 23 T cell receptor beta chains below, sequenced in a study of beta chain features in type 1 diabetes. Expressed TCRB transcripts were sequenced, since all the RNA that had been isolated was reverse transcribed. Generated by immunoSEQ multiplex PCR, the TCRdb table keeps only in-frame clones and is missing some. The top ten clones hold under 0.04% of a sample with under 450,000 clones, around 13% of them seen once. The sequencing input was naive CD4+ T cells from blood. Source of these receptors: a man aged 25-40 years in good health.

The CDR3 sequence is CSAAGGRGYNEQFF. Here the CDR3 DNA reads TGCAGCGCTGCAGGAGGGAGAGGCTACAATGAGCAGTTCTTC. The chain couples TRBV29-1 to TRBJ2-1; D perhaps matches TRBD2 (6 bases). The CDR3 is made up of 14 amino acids. The V gene lost 7 bases and the J gene lost 3 bases, with 16 bases spanning the gap. The germline gives CDR1 SQVTM, CDR2 ANQGSEA.

This clone was picked up a small number of times. The rearrangement uses TRBV19 and TRBJ2-2; D call uncertain. The CDR3 extends over 12 amino acids. Germline assignment: CDR1 LNHDA and CDR2 SQIVND (reference sequence). V lost 3 bases and J lost 1, with 0 bases in between. In nucleotides, the CDR3 is TGTGCCAGTAGTATGAACACCGGGGAGCTGTTTTTT. This codes for CASSMNTGELFF. The full variable domain, with the rest looked up from reference TRBV19 and TRBJ2-2, is DGGITQSPKYLFRKEGQNVTLSCEQNLNHDAMYWYRQDPGQGLRLIYYSQIVNDFQKGDIAEGYSVSREKKESFPLTVTSAQKNPTAFYLCASSMNTGELFFGEGSRLTVL.

The J gene is TRBJ2-3, the V gene TRBV7-2; TRBD2 agrees at 10 bases. Germline V gene data show CDR1 as SGHTA and CDR2 as FQGNSA. The CDR3 runs 16 residues. The trim removed 5 bases at V and 6 bases at J, leaving 11 bases unmatched. The CDR3 is CASSPLAGGRGDTQYF. DNA of the CDR3: TGTGCCAGCAGCCCGTTAGCGGGGGGACGAGGGGATACGCAGTATTTT. The full variable domain, completed using reference TRBV7-2 and TRBJ2-3, is GAGVSQSPSNKVTEKGKDVELRCDPISGHTALYWYRQSLGQGLEFLIYFQGNSAPDKSGLPSDRFSAERTGGSVSTLTIQRTQQEDSAVYLCASSPLAGGRGDTQYFGPGTRLTVL.

This clone was picked up a small number of times. This chain links TRBV5-1 with TRBJ1-5; D call uncertain. This CDR3 region has 14 residues. In germline, CDR1 is SGHRS, CDR2 YFSETQ. The V and J ends lost 0 bases and 6 bases respectively, with 10 bases between them. The CDR3 here is CASSLARGRQPQHF. Here the CDR3 DNA reads TGCGCCAGCAGCTTGGCCCGAGGACGTCAGCCCCAGCATTTT.

This clone turned up a few times. The chain joins TRBV7-2 to TRBJ2-1, with 8 bases identical to TRBD2. The CDR3 contains 14 residues. J lost 3 bases, V lost 5 bases, and 3 bases had no gene match. CDR1 is SGHTA and CDR2 is FQGNSA in the germline V gene. The CDR3 spells CASSLSGVYNEQFF. Here the CDR3 DNA reads TGTGCCAGCAGCCTTAGCGGGGTCTACAATGAGCAGTTCTTC.

CDR3 sequence reads: CASSRNQPQHF. As DNA, the CDR3 is TGTGCCAGCAGTCGAAATCAGCCCCAGCATTTT. The chain uses TRBV6-1 and TRBJ1-5; D remains unclear. The V and J ends lost 5 bases and 4 bases respectively, with 3 bases between them. The CDR3 has 11 residues. Looked up from germline, CDR1 is MNHNS and CDR2 is SASEGT.

Regarding this clone: Other DNA sequences in the same sample also yield this CDR3. The chain links TRBV29-1 to TRBJ1-1, with D possibly TRBD1 on 5 matching bases. The germline V gene has CDR1 SQVTM and CDR2 ANQGSEA. CDR3 length: 12 amino acids. V was pared by 5 bases and J by 1 base, with 8 bases between. The CDR3, as DNA: TGCAGCGTTCTCGGGGGGAACACTGAAGCTTTCTTT. It encodes CSVLGGNTEAFF.

This clone was detected only a few times. CDR3 nucleotide sequence: TGCAGCGCAACGGGACAGATGAACACTGAAGCTTTCTTT. Protein: CSATGQMNTEAFF. The chain has TRBV29-1 and TRBJ1-1; 7 bases fit TRBD1. CDR1 is SQVTM, CDR2 ANQGSEA, per germline. The CDR3 has 13 amino acids. V dropped 7 bases and J dropped 0; count of bases not matched to a gene: 5. The complete variable domain, with remaining parts taken from reference TRBV29-1 and TRBJ1-1, reads SAVISQKPSRDICQRGTSLTIQCQVDSQVTMMFWYRQQPGQSLTLIATANQGSEATYESGFVIDKFPISRPNLTFSTLTVSNMSPEDSSIYLCSATGQMNTEAFFGQGTRLTVV.

CDR3 protein: CASSFQTSGGTDTQYF. The DNA for the CDR3 is TGTGCCAGCAGCTTCCAGACTAGCGGGGGCACAGATACGCAGTATTTT. The chain couples TRBV7-8 to TRBJ2-3, with 11 bases aligning to TRBD2. V was clipped by 3 bases and J by 1 base; unmatched bases: 3. The CDR3 has 16 residues. Germline-derived CDR1 and CDR2 are SGHVS and FQNEAQ.

This clone was detected only a few times. V is TRBV5-6 and J is TRBJ1-4; D gene ambiguous. There are 13 residues in the CDR3. The V gene's germline CDR1 is SGHDT and CDR2 YYEEEE. V gave up 4 bases and J gave up 7 bases, with 11 bases separating them. This chain's CDR3 is CASSLGRVEKLFF. As DNA, the CDR3 is TGTGCCAGCAGCCTAGGACGGGTTGAAAAACTGTTTTTT.

There are a few counts of this clone. The identical CDR3 is also encoded by other nucleotide sequences in the sample. The J gene is TRBJ2-7, the V gene TRBV4-1, with TRBD1 matching 9 bases. The V segment lost 2 bases and the J segment 2 bases; nucleotides outside the gene matches: 4. CDR1 and CDR2 from the germline V gene are MGHRA and YSYEKL. This CDR3 contains 15 residues. CDR3 residues: CASSQPGQGTYEQYF. The CDR3 nucleotides read TGCGCCAGCAGCCAACCGGGACAGGGAACCTACGAGCAGTACTTC.

The V call is TRBV2, the J call TRBJ2-2; 11 bases agree with TRBD2. The CDR3 runs 15 residues. The V and J ends lost 4 bases and 6 bases, in that order; junction bases with no gene match: 4. The germline V gene encodes CDR1 SNHLY and CDR2 FYNNEI. Written as DNA, the CDR3 is TGTGCCAGCAGTGCCCTAGCGGGAGGCGCCGGGGAGCTGTTTTTT. As protein: CASSALAGGAGELFF.

This clone was counted between two and nine times. The chain is built from TRBV6-5 and TRBJ2-7; D not resolved. Germline-derived CDR1 and CDR2 are MNHEY and SVGAGI. Trimming took off 4 bases at V and 6 bases at J, with 10 bases between the two ends. This CDR3 has 12 residues. Here the CDR3 reads CASSSRWGEQYF. CDR3 coding DNA: TGTGCCAGCAGTTCCCGGTGGGGCGAGCAGTACTTC.

A word on this clone: Its ends do not fully match the called genes, so a read error is possible. The DNA of the CDR3 is TGTGCCTGGAGGGCCCTGCTAGCGGGACTGTCTTTT. Protein product: CAWRALLAGLSF. The rearrangement uses TRBV30 and TRBJ2-3; 9 positions agree with TRBD2. Germline V gene lookup returns CDR1 GTSNPN and CDR2 SVGIG (reference sequence). The CDR3 sequence is 12 residues long. Filled out from reference TRBV30 and TRBJ2-3, the complete variable domain reads SQTIHQWPATLVQPVGSPLSLECTVEGTSNPNLYWYRQAAGRGLQLLFYSVGIGQISSEVPQNLSASRPQDRQFILSSKKLLLSDSGFYLCAWRALLAGLSFGPGTRLTVL.

This chain connects TRBV10-3 to TRBJ2-7, with D possibly being TRBD1 or TRBD2 (5 bases each). The CDR3 sequence is 13 residues long. Trimming removed 6 bases at V and 3 bases at J, with 12 bases between. The germline CDR1 and CDR2 sequences are ENHRY and SYGVKD. CDR3 bases: TGTGCCATCAGGGCTAGGGACGGCTACGAGCAGTACGTC. Translation gives CAIRARDGYEQYV.

This chain joins TRBV6-6 and TRBJ2-5; no reliable D call. The CDR3 length is 12 residues. The germline V and J ends were trimmed by 7 bases and 7 bases, with 13 bases remaining between them. Germline CDR1 reads MNHNY; CDR2 reads SVGAGI (reference sequence). CDR3 sequence reads: CASTLGLGTQYF. The CDR3 DNA reads TGTGCCAGCACCTTAGGTTTGGGGACCCAGTACTTC.

The table lists this clone with a few counts. The chain is built from TRBV25-1 and TRBJ1-1; maybe TRBD1 (6 bases). Germline V lookup: CDR1 MGHDK, CDR2 SYGVNS. The V end lost 8 bases, the J end lost 0 bases, and 16 bases lay between the germline ends. The CDR3 runs to 15 residues. CDR3: CASAQGSVLNTEAFF. The CDR3 nucleotides read TGTGCCAGCGCACAGGGATCCGTATTGAACACTGAAGCTTTCTTT.

This clone was detected a few times. This chain connects TRBV4-2 to TRBJ2-2; D perhaps matches TRBD2 (6 bases). CDR1 and CDR2 (germline): LGHNA, YNFKEQ. The CDR3 extends over 15 amino acids. V shed 1 base and J shed 5 bases, with 11 bases lying between them. Here the CDR3 DNA reads TGTGCCAGCAGCCAAGTTGCTAGCGTTACCGGGGAGCTGTTTTTT. Amino acids: CASSQVASVTGELFF.

This clone was counted a single time. The chain recombines TRBV19 with TRBJ1-2; D not resolved. CDR3 length: 16 residues. Germline V gene lookup returns CDR1 LNHDA and CDR2 SQIVND (reference sequence). Trimming pared 4 bases from V and 0 bases from J, leaving 15 bases between. The CDR3 loop reads CASSTGSALPNYGYTF. CDR3 sequence (DNA): TGTGCCAGTAGTACTGGAAGCGCGCTTCCTAACTATGGCTACACCTTC.

The gene calls are TRBV29-1 and TRBJ1-1; possible D gene TRBD1, 5 bases. Trimming removed 7 bases at V and 5 bases at J, with 14 bases between. Germline lookup yields CDR1 SQVTM and CDR2 ANQGSEA. The CDR3 has 12 amino acids. This CDR3 reads CSGGRGRTEAFF. For the CDR3, the DNA is TGCAGCGGCGGCCGGGGACGGACTGAAGCTTTCTTT. Combining the CDR3 with reference TRBV29-1 and TRBJ1-1 gives the whole variable domain SAVISQKPSRDICQRGTSLTIQCQVDSQVTMMFWYRQQPGQSLTLIATANQGSEATYESGFVIDKFPISRPNLTFSTLTVSNMSPEDSSIYLCSGGRGRTEAFFGQGTRLTVV.

This clone was recorded a few times. The V gene is TRBV30, the J gene TRBJ1-5, with D perhaps matching TRBD1 (5 bases). The germline V gene encodes CDR1 GTSNPN and CDR2 SVGIG (reference sequence). V gave up 3 bases and J gave up 4 bases, with 22 bases separating them. The CDR3 loop spans 17 amino acids. CDR3 loop: CAWSRGDRAPINQPQHF. The CDR3 DNA follows: TGTGCCTGGAGCCGCGGGGACCGGGCCCCGATTAATCAGCCCCAGCATTTT.

V gene TRBV7-9 combines with J gene TRBJ2-3; the match to TRBD2 covers 11 bases. Unmatched junction bases numbered 9, after V lost 5 bases and J lost 5 bases. The germline CDR1 and CDR2 sequences are SEHNR and FQNEAQ (reference sequence). The CDR3 contains 16 residues. CDR3 nucleotides: TGTGCCAGCAGCCCGGTAGTAGCGGGAGGGCGAGATACGCAGTATTTT. Protein sequence: CASSPVVAGGRDTQYF.

In this sample, this clone turned up a few times. This chain links TRBV30 with TRBJ2-3; D not certain. V was clipped by 2 bases and J by 0 bases, with 6 bases between them. There are 13 residues in the CDR3. CDR1 and CDR2 from the germline V gene are GTSNPN and SVGIG (reference sequence). In DNA, the CDR3 is TGTGCCTGGAGTAAAACTAGCACAGATACGCAGTATTTT. It encodes CAWSKTSTDTQYF.